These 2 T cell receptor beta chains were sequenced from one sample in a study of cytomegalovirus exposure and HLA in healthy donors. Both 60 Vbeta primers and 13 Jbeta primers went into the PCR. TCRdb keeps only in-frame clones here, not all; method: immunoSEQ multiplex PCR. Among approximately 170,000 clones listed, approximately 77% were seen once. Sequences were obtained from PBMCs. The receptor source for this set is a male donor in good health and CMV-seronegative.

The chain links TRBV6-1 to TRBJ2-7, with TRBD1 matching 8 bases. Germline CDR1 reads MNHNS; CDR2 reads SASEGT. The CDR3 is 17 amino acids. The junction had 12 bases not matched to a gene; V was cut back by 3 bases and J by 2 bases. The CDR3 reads CASSDDFGTGLTYEQYF. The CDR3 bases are TGTGCCAGCAGTGACGATTTTGGGACAGGTTTGACCTACGAGCAGTACTTC.

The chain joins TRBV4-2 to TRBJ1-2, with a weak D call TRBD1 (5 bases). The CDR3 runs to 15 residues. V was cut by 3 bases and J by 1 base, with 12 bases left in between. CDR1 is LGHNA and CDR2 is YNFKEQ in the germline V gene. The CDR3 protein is CASSQNIRVNYGYTF. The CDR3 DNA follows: TGTGCCAGCAGCCAGAATATCAGGGTTAACTATGGCTACACCTTC.